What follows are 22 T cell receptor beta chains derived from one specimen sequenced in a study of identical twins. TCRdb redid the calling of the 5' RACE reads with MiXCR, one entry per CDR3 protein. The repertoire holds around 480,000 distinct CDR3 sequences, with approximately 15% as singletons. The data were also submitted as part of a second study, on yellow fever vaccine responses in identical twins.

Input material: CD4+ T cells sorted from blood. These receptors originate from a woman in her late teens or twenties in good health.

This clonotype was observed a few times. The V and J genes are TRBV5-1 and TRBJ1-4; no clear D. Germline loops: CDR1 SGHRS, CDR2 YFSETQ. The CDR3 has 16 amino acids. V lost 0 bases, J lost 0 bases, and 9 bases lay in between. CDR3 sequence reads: CASSLVSPATNEKLFF. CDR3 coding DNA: TGCGCCAGCAGCTTGGTGTCACCTGCAACTAATGAAAAACTGTTTTTT.

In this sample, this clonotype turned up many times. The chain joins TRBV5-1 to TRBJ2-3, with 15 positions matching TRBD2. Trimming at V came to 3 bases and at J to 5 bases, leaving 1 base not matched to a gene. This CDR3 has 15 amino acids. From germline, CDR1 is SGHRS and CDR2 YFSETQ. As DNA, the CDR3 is TGCGCCAGCAGCTGGGGACTAGCGGGAGGAGATACGCAGTATTTT. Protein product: CASSWGLAGGDTQYF.

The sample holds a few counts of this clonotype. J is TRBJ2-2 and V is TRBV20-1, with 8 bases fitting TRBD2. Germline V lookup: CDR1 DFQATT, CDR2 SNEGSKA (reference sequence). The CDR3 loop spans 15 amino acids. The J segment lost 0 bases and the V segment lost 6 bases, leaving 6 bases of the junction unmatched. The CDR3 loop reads CSAVRGETNTGELFF. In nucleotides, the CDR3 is TGCAGTGCGGTGCGGGGGGAAACGAACACCGGGGAGCTGTTTTTT.

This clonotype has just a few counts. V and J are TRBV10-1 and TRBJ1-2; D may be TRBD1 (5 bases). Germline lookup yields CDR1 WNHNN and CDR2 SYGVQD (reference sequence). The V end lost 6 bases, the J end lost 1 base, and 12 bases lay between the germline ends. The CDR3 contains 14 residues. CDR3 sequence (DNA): TGCGCCAGCAGCGCCGGCGACAGTAACTATGGCTACACCTTC. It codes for CASSAGDSNYGYTF.

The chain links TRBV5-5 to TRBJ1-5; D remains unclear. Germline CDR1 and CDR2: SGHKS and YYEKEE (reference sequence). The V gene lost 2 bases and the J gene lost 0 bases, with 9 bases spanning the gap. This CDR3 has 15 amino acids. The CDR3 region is CASSFGFLSNQPQHF. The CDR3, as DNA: TGTGCCAGCAGCTTTGGTTTTCTTAGCAATCAGCCCCAGCATTTT.

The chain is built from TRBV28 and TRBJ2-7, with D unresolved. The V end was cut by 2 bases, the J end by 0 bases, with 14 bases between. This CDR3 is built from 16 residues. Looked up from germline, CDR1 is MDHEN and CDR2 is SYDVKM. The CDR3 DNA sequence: TGTGCCAGCAGTTTACGAGTAGGCATAAGCTCCTACGAGCAGTACTTC. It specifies CASSLRVGISSYEQYF.

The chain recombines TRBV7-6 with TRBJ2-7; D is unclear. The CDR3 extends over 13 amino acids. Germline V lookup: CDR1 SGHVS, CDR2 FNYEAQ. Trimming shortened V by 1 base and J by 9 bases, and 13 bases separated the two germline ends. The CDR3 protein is CASSLGNRDLQYF. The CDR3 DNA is TGTGCCAGCAGCTTAGGAAATCGCGACTTGCAGTACTTC.

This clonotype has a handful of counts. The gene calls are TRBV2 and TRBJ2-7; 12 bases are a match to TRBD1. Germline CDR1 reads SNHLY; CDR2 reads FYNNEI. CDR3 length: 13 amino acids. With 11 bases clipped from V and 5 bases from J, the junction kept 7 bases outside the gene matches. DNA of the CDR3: TGTGCCGACCGGGACAGGGGGCCCCACGAGCAGTACTTC. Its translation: CADRDRGPHEQYF.

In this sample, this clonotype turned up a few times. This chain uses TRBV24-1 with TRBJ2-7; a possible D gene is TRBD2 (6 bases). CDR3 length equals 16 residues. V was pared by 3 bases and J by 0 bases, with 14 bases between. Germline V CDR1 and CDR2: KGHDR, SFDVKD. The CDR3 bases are TGTGCCACCAGTGATACCGTGCGGGACGGCTCCTACGAGCAGTACTTC. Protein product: CATSDTVRDGSYEQYF.

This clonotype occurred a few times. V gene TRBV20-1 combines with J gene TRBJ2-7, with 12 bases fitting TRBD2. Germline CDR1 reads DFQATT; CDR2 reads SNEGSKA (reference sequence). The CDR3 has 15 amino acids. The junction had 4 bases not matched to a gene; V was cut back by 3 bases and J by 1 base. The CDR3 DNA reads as TGCAGTGCTAGCAAGGGGACTAGCGGGTCCTACGAGCAGTACTTC. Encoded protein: CSASKGTSGSYEQYF.

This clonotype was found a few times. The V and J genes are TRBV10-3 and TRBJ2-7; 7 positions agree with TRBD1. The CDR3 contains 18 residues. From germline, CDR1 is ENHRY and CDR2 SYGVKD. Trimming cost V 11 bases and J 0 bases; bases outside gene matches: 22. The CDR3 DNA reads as TGTGCCCCTCTACGGGACAGTTTAAACCTCAGGAGCTCCTACGAGCAGTACTTC. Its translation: CAPLRDSLNLRSSYEQYF.

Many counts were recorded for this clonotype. The CDR3 loop is CASSFSGGRTDTQYF. Written as DNA, the CDR3 is TGTGCCAGCAGTTTCAGCGGGGGGCGCACAGATACGCAGTATTTT. The chain has TRBV12-3 or TRBV12-4 and TRBJ2-3; 9 nucleotides match TRBD2. The CDR3 has 15 residues. V lost 3 bases and J lost 1; bases outside the gene matches: 2.

The CDR3 DNA sequence: TGTGCCAGCAGTGACTCCGGGAAGACCTATGGCTACACCTTC. Its protein product is CASSDSGKTYGYTF. V and J are TRBV6-4 and TRBJ1-2, with D unclear. V lost 0 bases, J lost 4 bases, and 9 bases lay in between. This CDR3 has 14 amino acids. CDR1 and CDR2 (germline): MRHNA, SNTAGT.

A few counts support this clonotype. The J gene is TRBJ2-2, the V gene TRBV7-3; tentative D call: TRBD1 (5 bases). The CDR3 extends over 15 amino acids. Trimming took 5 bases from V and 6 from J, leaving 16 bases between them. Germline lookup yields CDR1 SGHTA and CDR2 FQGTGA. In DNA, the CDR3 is TGTGCCAGCAGCAGAGCAGATAGCAGGGCCGGGGAGCTGTTTTTT. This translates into CASSRADSRAGELFF. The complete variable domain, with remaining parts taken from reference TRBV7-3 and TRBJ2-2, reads GAGVSQTPSNKVTEKGKYVELRCDPISGHTALYWYRQSLGQGPEFLIYFQGTGAADDSGLPNDRFFAVRPEGSVSTLKIQRTERGDSAVYLCASSRADSRAGELFFGEGSRLTVL.

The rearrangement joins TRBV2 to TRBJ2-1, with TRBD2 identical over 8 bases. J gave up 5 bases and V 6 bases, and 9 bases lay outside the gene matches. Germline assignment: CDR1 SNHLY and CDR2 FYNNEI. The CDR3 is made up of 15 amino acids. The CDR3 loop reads CASSPFSGTNNEQFF. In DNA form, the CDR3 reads TGTGCCAGCAGCCCCTTTAGCGGGACCAACAATGAGCAGTTCTTC. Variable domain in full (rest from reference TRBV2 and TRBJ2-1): EPEVTQTPSHQVTQMGQEVILRCVPISNHLYFYWYRQILGQKVEFLVSFYNNEISEKSEIFDDQFSVERPDGSNFTLKIRSTKLEDSAMYFCASSPFSGTNNEQFFGPGTRLTVL.

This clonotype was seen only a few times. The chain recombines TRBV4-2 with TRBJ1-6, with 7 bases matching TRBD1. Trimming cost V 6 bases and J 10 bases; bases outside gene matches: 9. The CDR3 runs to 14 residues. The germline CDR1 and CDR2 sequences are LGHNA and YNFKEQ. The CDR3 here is CASRTGPTESPLHF. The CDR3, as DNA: TGTGCCAGCAGGACAGGGCCTACGGAGTCACCCCTCCACTTT.

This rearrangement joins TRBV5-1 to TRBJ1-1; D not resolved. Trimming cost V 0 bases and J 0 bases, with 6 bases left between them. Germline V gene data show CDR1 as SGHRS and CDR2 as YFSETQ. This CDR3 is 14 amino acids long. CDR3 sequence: CASSLEVVNTEAFF. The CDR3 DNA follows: TGCGCCAGCAGCTTGGAGGTGGTGAACACTGAAGCTTTCTTT.

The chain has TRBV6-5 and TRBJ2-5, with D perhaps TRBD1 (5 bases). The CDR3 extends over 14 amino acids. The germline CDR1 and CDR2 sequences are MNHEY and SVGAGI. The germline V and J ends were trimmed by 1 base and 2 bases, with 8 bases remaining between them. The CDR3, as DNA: TGTGCCAGCAGTTACTGGGCAGGGCAAGAGACCCAGTACTTC. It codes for CASSYWAGQETQYF.

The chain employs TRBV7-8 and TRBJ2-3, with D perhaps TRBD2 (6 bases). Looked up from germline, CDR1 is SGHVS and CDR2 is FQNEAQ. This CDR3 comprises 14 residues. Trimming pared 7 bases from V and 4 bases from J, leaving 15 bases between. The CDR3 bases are TGTGCCAGCAAGCCCTCACTAGCCGCAGATACGCAGTATTTT. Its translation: CASKPSLAADTQYF.

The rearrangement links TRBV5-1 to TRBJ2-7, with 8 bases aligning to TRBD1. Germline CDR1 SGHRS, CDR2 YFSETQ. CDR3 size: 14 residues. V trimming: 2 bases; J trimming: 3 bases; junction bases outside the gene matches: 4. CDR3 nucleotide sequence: TGCGCCAGCAGCTTCAACGGACAGGGCTACGAGCAGTACTTC. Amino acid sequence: CASSFNGQGYEQYF.

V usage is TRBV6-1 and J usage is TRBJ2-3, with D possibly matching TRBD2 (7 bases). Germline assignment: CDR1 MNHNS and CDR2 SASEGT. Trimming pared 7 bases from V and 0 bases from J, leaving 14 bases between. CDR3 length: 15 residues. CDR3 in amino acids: CASNRRGPSTDTQYF. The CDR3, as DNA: TGTGCCAGCAACAGGCGGGGGCCGAGCACAGATACGCAGTATTTT.

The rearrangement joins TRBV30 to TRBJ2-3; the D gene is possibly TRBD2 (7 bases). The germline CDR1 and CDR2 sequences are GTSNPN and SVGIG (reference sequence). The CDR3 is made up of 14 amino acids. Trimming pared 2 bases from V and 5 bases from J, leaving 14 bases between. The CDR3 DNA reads TGTGCCTGGAGTCGGGGGGCGCGAGGAGATACGCAGTATTTT. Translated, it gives CAWSRGARGDTQYF.